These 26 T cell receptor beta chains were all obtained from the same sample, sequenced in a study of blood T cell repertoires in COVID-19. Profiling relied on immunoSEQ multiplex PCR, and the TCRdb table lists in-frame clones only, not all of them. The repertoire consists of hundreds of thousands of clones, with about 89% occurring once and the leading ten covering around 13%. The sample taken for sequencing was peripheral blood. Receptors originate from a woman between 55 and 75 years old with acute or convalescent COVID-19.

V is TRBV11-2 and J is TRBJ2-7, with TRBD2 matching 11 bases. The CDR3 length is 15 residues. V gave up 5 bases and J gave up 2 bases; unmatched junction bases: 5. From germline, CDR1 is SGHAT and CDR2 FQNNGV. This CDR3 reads CASSRTSGGTYEQYF. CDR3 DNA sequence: TGTGCCAGCAGCCGCACTAGCGGGGGTACCTACGAGCAGTACTTC.

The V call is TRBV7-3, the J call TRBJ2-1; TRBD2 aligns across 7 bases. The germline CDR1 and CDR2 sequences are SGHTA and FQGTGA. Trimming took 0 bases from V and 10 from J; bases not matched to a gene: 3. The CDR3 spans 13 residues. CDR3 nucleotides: TGTGCCAGCAGCTTAACGGGAGCGGGGGAGCAGTTCTTC. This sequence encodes CASSLTGAGEQFF.

The CDR3 nucleotides are TGTGCCAGCAGCCTTAATTCTTACAATGAGCAGTTCTTC. Protein product: CASSLNSYNEQFF. The chain joins TRBV11-3 to TRBJ2-1; D is ambiguous. Germline assignment: CDR1 SGHNT and CDR2 YENEEA. Trimming stripped 5 bases from V and 4 bases from J, with 9 bases between. This CDR3 contains 13 residues. The complete variable domain, with remaining parts taken from reference TRBV11-3 and TRBJ2-1, reads EAGVVQSPRYKIIEKKQPVAFWCNPISGHNTLYWYLQNLGQGPELLIRYENEEAVDDSQLPKDRFSAERLKGVDSTLKIQPAELGDSAVYLCASSLNSYNEQFFGPGTRLTVL.

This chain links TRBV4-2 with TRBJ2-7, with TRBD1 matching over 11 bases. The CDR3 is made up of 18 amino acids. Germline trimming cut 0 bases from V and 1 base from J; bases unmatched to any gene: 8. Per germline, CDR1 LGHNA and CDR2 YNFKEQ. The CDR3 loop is CASSQDPTGTGGSYEQYF. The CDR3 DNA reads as TGTGCCAGCAGCCAAGATCCCACCGGGACAGGGGGGTCCTACGAGCAGTACTTC.

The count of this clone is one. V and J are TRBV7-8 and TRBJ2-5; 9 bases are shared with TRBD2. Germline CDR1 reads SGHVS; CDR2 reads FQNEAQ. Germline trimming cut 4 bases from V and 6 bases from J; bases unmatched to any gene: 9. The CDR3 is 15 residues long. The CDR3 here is CASSWPRGGSKTQYF. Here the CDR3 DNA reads TGTGCCAGCAGCTGGCCGCGGGGGGGCAGTAAGACCCAGTACTTC.

The CDR3 sequence: CASSLAVDYEQYF. Written as DNA, the CDR3 is TGTGCCAGCAGCTTAGCCGTAGACTACGAGCAGTACTTC. The chain is built from TRBV11-3 and TRBJ2-7; D gene ambiguous. The germline CDR1 and CDR2 sequences are SGHNT and YENEEA. This CDR3 is built from 13 residues. V dropped 1 base and J dropped 3 bases, with 7 bases sitting between them.

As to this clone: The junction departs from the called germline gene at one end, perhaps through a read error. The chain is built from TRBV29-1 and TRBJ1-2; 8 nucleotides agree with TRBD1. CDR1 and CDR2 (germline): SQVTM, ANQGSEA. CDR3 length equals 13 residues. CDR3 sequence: CSVEGQGSYGYTF. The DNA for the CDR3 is TGCAGCGTGGAAGGACAGGGCTCCTATGGCTACACCTTC.

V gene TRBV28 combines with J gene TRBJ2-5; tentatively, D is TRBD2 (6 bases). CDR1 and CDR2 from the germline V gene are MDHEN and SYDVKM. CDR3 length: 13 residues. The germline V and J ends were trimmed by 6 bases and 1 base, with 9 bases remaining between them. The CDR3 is CASRPAGQETQYF. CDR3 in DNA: TGTGCCAGCAGGCCAGCGGGCCAAGAGACCCAGTACTTC.

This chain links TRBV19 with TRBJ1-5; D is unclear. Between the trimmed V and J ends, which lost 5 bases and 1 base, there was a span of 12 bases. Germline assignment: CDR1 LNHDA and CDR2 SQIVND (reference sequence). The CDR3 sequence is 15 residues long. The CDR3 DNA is TGTGCCAGTAGTTTGGCGGGTTCGAGCAATCAGCCCCAGCATTTT. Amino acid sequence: CASSLAGSSNQPQHF.

The CDR3 spells CASSSLRTGDQPQHF. In nucleotides, the CDR3 is TGTGCCAGCAGTTCTCTAAGGACAGGGGATCAGCCCCAGCATTTT. V gene TRBV28 combines with J gene TRBJ1-5, with TRBD1 matching over 9 bases. Germline lookup yields CDR1 MDHEN and CDR2 SYDVKM. V shed 4 bases, J shed 5 bases, and the junction held 6 bases outside the gene matches. The CDR3 runs 15 residues.

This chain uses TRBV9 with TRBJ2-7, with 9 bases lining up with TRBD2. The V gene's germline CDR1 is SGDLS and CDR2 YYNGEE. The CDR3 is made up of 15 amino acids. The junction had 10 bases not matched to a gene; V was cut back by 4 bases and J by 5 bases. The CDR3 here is CASSPNPSGKDEQYF. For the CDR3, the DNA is TGTGCCAGCAGCCCTAATCCTAGCGGGAAAGACGAGCAGTACTTC.

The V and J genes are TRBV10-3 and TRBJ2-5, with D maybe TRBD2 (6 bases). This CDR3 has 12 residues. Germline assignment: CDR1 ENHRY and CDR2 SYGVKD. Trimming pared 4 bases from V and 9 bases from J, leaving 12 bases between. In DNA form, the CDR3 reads TGTGCCATCAGTGTAGAGAGGGAGGCCCAGTACTTC. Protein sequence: CAISVEREAQYF.

The DNA of the CDR3 is TGTGCCAGCTCACCGGGGCGGGAGGTCCTCTCCTACAATGAGCAGTTCTTC. Residues: CASSPGREVLSYNEQFF. The J gene is TRBJ2-1, the V gene TRBV18; TRBD2 agrees at 8 bases. The CDR3 runs 17 residues. The V gene's germline CDR1 is KGHSH and CDR2 LQKENI. Trimming removed 3 bases from V and 0 bases from J; junction bases left unmatched: 7.

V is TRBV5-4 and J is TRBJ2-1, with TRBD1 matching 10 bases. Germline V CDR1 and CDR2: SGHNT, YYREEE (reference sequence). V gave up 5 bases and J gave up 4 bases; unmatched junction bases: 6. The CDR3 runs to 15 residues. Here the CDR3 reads CASRPDRGLYNEQFF. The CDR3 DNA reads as TGTGCCAGCAGGCCCGACAGGGGGCTTTACAATGAGCAGTTCTTC.

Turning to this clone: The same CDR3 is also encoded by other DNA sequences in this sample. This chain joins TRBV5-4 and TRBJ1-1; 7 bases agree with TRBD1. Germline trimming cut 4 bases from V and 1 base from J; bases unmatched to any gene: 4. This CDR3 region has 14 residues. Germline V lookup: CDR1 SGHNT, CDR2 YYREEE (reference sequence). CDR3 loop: CASSLTGANTEAFF. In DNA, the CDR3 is TGTGCCAGCAGCCTTACAGGGGCGAACACTGAAGCTTTCTTT.

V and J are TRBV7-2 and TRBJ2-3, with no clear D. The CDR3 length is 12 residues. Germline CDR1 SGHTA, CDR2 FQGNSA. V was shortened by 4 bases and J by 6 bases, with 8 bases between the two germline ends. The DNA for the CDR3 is TGTGCCAGCAGCTCCAACATGGATACGCAGTATTTT. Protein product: CASSSNMDTQYF.

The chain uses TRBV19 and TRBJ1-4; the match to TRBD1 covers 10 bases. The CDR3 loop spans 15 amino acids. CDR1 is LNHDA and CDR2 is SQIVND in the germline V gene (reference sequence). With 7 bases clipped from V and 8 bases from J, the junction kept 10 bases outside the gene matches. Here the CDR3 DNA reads TGTGCCAGTATGCGAACCGGGACAGGGGCGGAAAAACTGTTTTTT. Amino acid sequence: CASMRTGTGAEKLFF.

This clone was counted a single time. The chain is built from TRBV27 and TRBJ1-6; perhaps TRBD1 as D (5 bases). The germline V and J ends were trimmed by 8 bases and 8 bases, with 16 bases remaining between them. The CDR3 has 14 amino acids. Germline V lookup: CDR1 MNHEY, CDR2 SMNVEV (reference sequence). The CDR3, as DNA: TGTGCCAGCCGCGACTGGGGGGTACATTCACCCCTCCACTTT. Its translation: CASRDWGVHSPLHF.

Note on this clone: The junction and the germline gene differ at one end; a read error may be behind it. The CDR3 sequence: CASSPGVAGVNEQFF. The CDR3 region has the DNA TGTGCTAGCAGCCCCGGGGTAGCGGGAGTAAATGAGCAGTTCTTC. The chain joins TRBV7-7 to TRBJ2-1; 9 bases fit TRBD2. The length of the CDR3 is 15 residues. CDR1 and CDR2 from the germline V gene are SSHAT and FNYEAQ (reference sequence).

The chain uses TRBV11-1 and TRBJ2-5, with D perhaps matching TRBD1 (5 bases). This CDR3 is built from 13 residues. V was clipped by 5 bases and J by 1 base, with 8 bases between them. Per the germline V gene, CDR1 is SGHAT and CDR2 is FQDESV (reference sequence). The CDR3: CASSQGFQETQYF. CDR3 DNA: TGTGCCAGCAGCCAGGGATTCCAAGAGACCCAGTACTTC.

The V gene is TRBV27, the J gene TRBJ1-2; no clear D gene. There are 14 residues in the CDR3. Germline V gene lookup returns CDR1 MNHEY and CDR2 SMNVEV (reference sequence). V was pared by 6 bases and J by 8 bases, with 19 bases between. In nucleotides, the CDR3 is TGTGCCAGCAGACGGCCCGGAGGCTTCGGGGGCTACACCTTC. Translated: CASRRPGGFGGYTF.

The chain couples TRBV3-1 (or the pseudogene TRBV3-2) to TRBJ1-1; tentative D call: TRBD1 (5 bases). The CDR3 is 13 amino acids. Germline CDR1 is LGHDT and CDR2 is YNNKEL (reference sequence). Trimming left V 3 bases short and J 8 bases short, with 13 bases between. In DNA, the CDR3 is TGTGCCAGCAGCCAGCAGGGATCAGCCGAAGCTTTCTTT. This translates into CASSQQGSAEAFF.

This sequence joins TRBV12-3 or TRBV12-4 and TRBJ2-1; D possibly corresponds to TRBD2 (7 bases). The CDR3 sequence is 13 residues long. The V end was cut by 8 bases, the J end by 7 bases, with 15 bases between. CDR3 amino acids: CASGLGRGNEQFF. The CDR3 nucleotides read TGTGCCAGCGGACTAGGTAGGGGGAATGAGCAGTTCTTC.

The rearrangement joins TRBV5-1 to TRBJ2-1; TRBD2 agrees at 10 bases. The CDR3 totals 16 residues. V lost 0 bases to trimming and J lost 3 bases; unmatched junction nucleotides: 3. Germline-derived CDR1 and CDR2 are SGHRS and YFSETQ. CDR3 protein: CASSLGTSGDYNEQFF. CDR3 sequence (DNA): TGCGCCAGCAGCTTGGGGACTAGCGGAGACTACAATGAGCAGTTCTTC.

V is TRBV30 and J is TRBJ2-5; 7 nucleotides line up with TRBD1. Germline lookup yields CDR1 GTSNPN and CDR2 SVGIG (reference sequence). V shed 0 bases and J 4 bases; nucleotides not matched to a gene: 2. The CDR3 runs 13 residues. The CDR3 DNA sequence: TGTGCCTGGAGTGTAAGGGGGCCAGAGACCCAGTACTTC. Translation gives CAWSVRGPETQYF.

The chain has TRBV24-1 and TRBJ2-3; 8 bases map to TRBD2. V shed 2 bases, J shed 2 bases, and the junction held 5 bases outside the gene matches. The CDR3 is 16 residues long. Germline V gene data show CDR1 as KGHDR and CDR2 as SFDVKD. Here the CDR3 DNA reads TGTGCCACCAGTGATTCGGCTAGCGGGCTCACAGATACGCAGTATTTT. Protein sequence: CATSDSASGLTDTQYF.